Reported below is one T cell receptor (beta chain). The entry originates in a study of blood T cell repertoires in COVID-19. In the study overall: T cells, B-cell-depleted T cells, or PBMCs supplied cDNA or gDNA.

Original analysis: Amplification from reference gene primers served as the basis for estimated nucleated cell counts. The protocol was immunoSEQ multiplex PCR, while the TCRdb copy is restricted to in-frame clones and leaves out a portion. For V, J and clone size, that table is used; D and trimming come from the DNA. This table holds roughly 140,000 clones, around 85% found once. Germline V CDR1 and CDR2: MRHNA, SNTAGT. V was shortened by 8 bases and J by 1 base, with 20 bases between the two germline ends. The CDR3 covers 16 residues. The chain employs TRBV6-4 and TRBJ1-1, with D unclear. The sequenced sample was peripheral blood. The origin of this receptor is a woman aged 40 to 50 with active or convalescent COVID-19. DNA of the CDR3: TGTGCCAGCCGTCGACTGTGGGTTAATTCGAACACTGAAGCTTTCTTT. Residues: CASRRLWVNSNTEAFF.